This T cell receptor (beta chain) came from a study of blood T cell repertoires in COVID-19 (dated by TCRdb to 2019 to 2021). Context from the whole study: The collaborator samples originated in the United States, Italy and Spain and spanned the acute and convalescent phases of COVID-19. The repertoires were released in a freely available public database intended as a resource for research on the immune response to SARS-CoV-2. Samples came from the ongoing ImmuneRACE study (first 160 participants) plus 1,254 subjects from 6 global collaborators. The prospective study material was composed of cDNA or gDNA derived from T cells, B-cell-depleted T cells, or PBMCs. Sample metadata almost always included a de-identified subject ID, COVID-19 status, age in years and sex. Subjects who had been exposed to COVID-19, were actively infected with it, or had recovered from it provided the deeply sampled blood TCRbeta repertoires that made up the dataset. Where available, HLA class I and class II types were taken from metadata supplied by the sample provider and were not determined by assay-based typing. General conclusions and limits of the study: The quantity of clinical and demographic metadata differed by source and by participant and was supplied without curation.

TCRbeta CDR3 regions were amplified from genomic DNA using the immunoSEQ Assay, a bias-controlled multiplex PCR. Turning to the authors' computational methods: The number of nucleated cells in each sample was estimated by amplification of reference gene primers within the assay. Sequence reads were collapsed and filtered to measure the absolute abundance of every unique TCRbeta CDR3 rearrangement. For each sample, productive Simpson clonality was calculated as the square root of Simpson's diversity index over productive rearrangements. TCRdb's version of the immuneACCESS table is confined to in-frame rearrangements and falls short of the full clone set. An unresolved V gene accounts for under half of the shortfall where checked; the remainder is of unknown origin. Clone size and the V and J calls come from that table; the DNA yielded D and trimming. Across this sample there are under 20,000 clones, with approximately 83% seen only once. The top ten constitute just over 9% of the sample.

As concerns this clone: Its antigen is not yet known. The sample holds no much larger clone one base away, and base qualities are not on file.

Reading from cysteine to phenylalanine, the CDR3 counts 14 amino acids. This entry keeps only the CDR3 DNA: 42 bases, framed from base 1. Via the germline V gene, CDR1 is SGHRS and CDR2 YFSETQ. Clipping removes 4 bases from V and 1 base from J, with 4 as the unmatched junction base count. Whole blood was collected in K2EDTA tubes by collaborating institutions according to the institutions' own protocols. For TCRbeta analysis, collaborator samples were shipped as frozen whole blood, as isolated PBMCs, or as DNA extracted from either sample type. This clonotype was sampled from a human donor in a cohort sampled during active COVID-19. The sequencing sample was made of peripheral blood. The sequence is built from TRBV5-1 and TRBJ1-1; the junction holds 7 bases that match TRBD1. The DNA sequence is TGCGCCAGCAGCGCAGGACAGGCGAACACTGAAGCTTTCTTT. Translated, this gives CASSAGQANTEAFF.